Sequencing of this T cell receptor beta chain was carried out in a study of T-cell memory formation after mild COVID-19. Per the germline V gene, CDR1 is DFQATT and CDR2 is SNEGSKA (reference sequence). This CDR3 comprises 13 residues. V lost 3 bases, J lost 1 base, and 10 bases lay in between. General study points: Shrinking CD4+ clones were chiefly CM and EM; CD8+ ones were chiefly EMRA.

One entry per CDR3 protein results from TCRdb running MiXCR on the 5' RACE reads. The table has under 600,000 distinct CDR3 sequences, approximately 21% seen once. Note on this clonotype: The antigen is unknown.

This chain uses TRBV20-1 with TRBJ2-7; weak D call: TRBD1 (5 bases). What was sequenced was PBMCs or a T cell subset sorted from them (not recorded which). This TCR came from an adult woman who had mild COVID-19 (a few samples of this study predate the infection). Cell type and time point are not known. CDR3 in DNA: TGCAGTGCTAGCCCCCCAGGGTCCTACGAGCAGTACTTC. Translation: CSASPPGSYEQYF.